This is a list of T cell receptor beta chains from one sample in a study of blood T cell repertoires in COVID-19. Clones were sequenced by immunoSEQ multiplex PCR, and TCRdb holds only the in-frame ones, with some missing. Of approximately 340,000 clones in the sample, approximately 90% are singletons; the top ten hold 0.7% to 0.95%. What was sequenced was PBMCs or T cells enriched from blood (not recorded which). Receptor source: a woman aged 35 to 49 who had been exposed to COVID-19. Both conserved end residues are part of each CDR3. The D gene is left open where the match is weak. Some rows have no size entry. The others give once, few or many, or a class for an expanded clone.

clone_size	d_call	v_call	j_call	cdr3_nt	cdr3_aa
once	.	TRBV11-2	TRBJ2-1	TGTGCCAGCAGCCGGGTTGGGGGCCCCAATGAGCAGTTCTTC	CASSRVGGPNEQFF
.	.	TRBV6-1	TRBJ1-6	TGTGCCAGCAGTGAAGTAAGGGGCTACGACAAAGAATCCCTCCACTTT	CASSEVRGYDKESLHF
.	.	TRBV11-3	TRBJ1-4	TGTGCCAGCAGCTTGCGGACAGTTAATGAAAAACTGTTTTTT	CASSLRTVNEKLFF
.	TRBD1	TRBV18	TRBJ2-3	TGTGCCAGCTCACGAAACCCCGGGACAGGGGGCACAGATACGCAGTATTTT	CASSRNPGTGGTDTQYF
.	.	TRBV30	TRBJ2-3	TGTGCCTGGATCATCTGGGGGGGCACAGATACGCAGTATTTT	CAWIIWGGTDTQYF
few	.	TRBV27	TRBJ1-2	TGTGCCAGCAGCCCGGCAGGGCCCTTCTATGGCTACACCTTC	CASSPAGPFYGYTF
.	.	TRBV5-1	TRBJ1-2	TGCGCCAGCAGCTCGGCGGGAAACTATGGCTACACCTTC	CASSSAGNYGYTF
once	TRBD1	TRBV19	TRBJ1-4	TGTGCCAGTAGTGCGGGACAGGGCTATGAAAAACTGTTTTTT	CASSAGQGYEKLFF
.	TRBD1	TRBV27	TRBJ1-6	TGTGCCAGCAGTCCAGGGACAGGGGGTCTCCCCCTCCACTTT	CASSPGTGGLPLHF
.	TRBD2	TRBV25-1	TRBJ2-7	TGTGCCGTTGGTAGCGGGAGCTACGAGCAGTACTTC	CAVGSGSYEQYF
.	.	TRBV7-8	TRBJ2-7	TGTGCCAGCAGCGTAAGACAGGTGGGCTCCTACGAGCAGTACTTC	CASSVRQVGSYEQYF
.	TRBD1	TRBV7-8	TRBJ2-1	TGTGCCAGCAGCTCCGGGACAGGGAGGGATGAGCAGTTCTTC	CASSSGTGRDEQFF
.	.	TRBV27	TRBJ1-1	TGTGCCAGCAGCATCGGGAATCAGAGGGTCATGAACACTGAAGCTTTCTTT	CASSIGNQRVMNTEAFF
.	TRBD1	TRBV28	TRBJ1-6	TGTGCCAGCAAGGTTGGGACAGGCCCTTCACCCCTCCACTTT	CASKVGTGPSPLHF
.	.	TRBV19	TRBJ1-4	TGTGCCAGTAGTATCAGGATTTTTAATGAAAAACTGTTTTTT	CASSIRIFNEKLFF
.	TRBD2	TRBV27	TRBJ2-3	TGTGCCAGCAGTGCCAAGGGACTAGCGGGGACAGATACGCAGTATTTT	CASSAKGLAGTDTQYF
.	TRBD1	TRBV11-2	TRBJ2-5	TGTGCCAGCAGCTTGGGACAGCGAACTCTAGAGACCCAGTACTTC	CASSLGQRTLETQYF
.	.	TRBV3-1/TRBV3-2	TRBJ2-5	TGTGCCAGCAGCCAGAGGTCCCAATTCGACTTC	CASSQRSQFDF
once	.	TRBV10-2	TRBJ1-2	TGCGCCAGCAGTGAGCCCAGGGTTGGCTACACCTTC	CASSEPRVGYTF
.	.	TRBV19	TRBJ2-3	TGTGCCAGTAGTAAATCCACGGGGGGCACGTCAGATACGCAGTATTTT	CASSKSTGGTSDTQYF
.	.	TRBV27	TRBJ2-3	TGTGCCAGCAGTTCGATTATGAGGCCAGATACGCAGTATTTT	CASSSIMRPDTQYF
.	TRBD1	TRBV24-1	TRBJ1-2	TGTGCCACCAGTGATCCCGCCTGGACAGGGGGTGGCTACACCTTC	CATSDPAWTGGGYTF
.	TRBD2	TRBV5-1	TRBJ2-2	TGCGCCAGCGGATCTGGGACTAGCGGGAGAGAGGGAACCGGGGAGCTGTTTTTT	CASGSGTSGREGTGELFF
few	TRBD1	TRBV7-9	TRBJ1-1	TGTGCCAGCCTTCGGACAGGGACGAACACTGAAGCTTTCTTT	CASLRTGTNTEAFF
.	TRBD1	TRBV23-1	TRBJ1-5	TGCGCCAGCAGTCAATCAGCCGGGACAGGCAATCAGCCCCAGCATTTT	CASSQSAGTGNQPQHF
.	TRBD2	TRBV7-9	TRBJ2-1	TGTGCCAGCAGCTCTCAAAGCGGGGGGGCCGCGGATGCTTATGAGCAGTTCTTC	CASSSQSGGAADAYEQFF
.	.	TRBV6-5	TRBJ1-4	TGTGCCAGCAGTTACTCGAAGGGGGGGAAACTGTTTTTT	CASSYSKGGKLFF
.	.	TRBV5-5	TRBJ1-4	TGTGCCAGCAGCGGTAGCGAAGACGCAACTAATGAAAAACTGTTTTTT	CASSGSEDATNEKLFF
.	TRBD1	TRBV5-1	TRBJ1-6	TGCGCCAGCAGCTTGGGACAGGGGGCTCGAGGGAATTCACCCCTCCACTTT	CASSLGQGARGNSPLHF
.	.	TRBV7-3	TRBJ2-2	TGTGCCAGCAGCTTAGACAGAGCGAACACCGGGGAGCTGTTTTTT	CASSLDRANTGELFF
.	.	TRBV2	TRBJ2-2	TGTGCCAGCAGTCGGGAGATTGGCCGGGAGCTGTTTTTT	CASSREIGRELFF
.	.	TRBV9	TRBJ1-1	TGTGCCAGCAGCGTAATGCTAGCCATGAACACTGAAGCTTTCTTT	CASSVMLAMNTEAFF
.	.	TRBV9	TRBJ1-2	TGTGCCAGCAGCGTGGCCGACTTTAACTATGGCTACACCTTC	CASSVADFNYGYTF
.	TRBD1	TRBV23-1	TRBJ2-2	TGCGCCAGCAGTTTAGACAGGGATGGTGCCGGGGAGCTGTTTTTT	CASSLDRDGAGELFF
.	TRBD1	TRBV7-6	TRBJ1-2	TGTGCCAGCAGCTTAGTACCAGACTCCCCCACGGACAGGGAGGCCGCGGCCTACACCTTC	CASSLVPDSPTDREAAAYTF
.	.	TRBV10-1	TRBJ1-1	TGCGCCAGCAGTGAGTCGATGCTATTAAACACTGAAGCTTTCTTT	CASSESMLLNTEAFF
.	.	TRBV19	TRBJ1-2	TGTGCCAGTAAAGCCCGGTCCCAGGGGCTGGGAGGCTACACCTTC	CASKARSQGLGGYTF
.	TRBD1	TRBV27	TRBJ1-6	TGTGCCAGCAGGACCGGGACAGGGAATTCACCCCTCCACTTT	CASRTGTGNSPLHF
.	.	TRBV4-2	TRBJ2-1	TGTGCCAGCAGCCAAGATGAGTACAATGAGCAGTTCTTC	CASSQDEYNEQFF
.	TRBD1	TRBV5-4	TRBJ2-7	TGTGCCAGCAGCTTAGCGGACAGGTTGTCCTACGAGCAGTACTTC	CASSLADRLSYEQYF
.	.	TRBV29-1	TRBJ1-1	TGCAGCGCCAGGAGGGGCGGGACTGAAGCTTTCTTT	CSARRGGTEAFF
.	TRBD2	TRBV5-4	TRBJ2-5	TGTGCCAGCAGCTTGGAGGCTAGCGGTCGAGAGACCCAGTACTTC	CASSLEASGRETQYF
.	.	TRBV27	TRBJ1-1	TGTGCCAGCAGTTTATCGGCTGGCACTGAAGCTTTCTTT	CASSLSAGTEAFF
few	TRBD1	TRBV6-5	TRBJ1-4	TGTGCCAGCAGACCTACCGACAGGGACGTTACCGAACTGTTTTTT	CASRPTDRDVTELFF
.	.	TRBV7-9	TRBJ2-3	TGTGCCAGCAGCTTAGCGGGGGCTAGCACAGATACGCAGTATTTT	CASSLAGASTDTQYF